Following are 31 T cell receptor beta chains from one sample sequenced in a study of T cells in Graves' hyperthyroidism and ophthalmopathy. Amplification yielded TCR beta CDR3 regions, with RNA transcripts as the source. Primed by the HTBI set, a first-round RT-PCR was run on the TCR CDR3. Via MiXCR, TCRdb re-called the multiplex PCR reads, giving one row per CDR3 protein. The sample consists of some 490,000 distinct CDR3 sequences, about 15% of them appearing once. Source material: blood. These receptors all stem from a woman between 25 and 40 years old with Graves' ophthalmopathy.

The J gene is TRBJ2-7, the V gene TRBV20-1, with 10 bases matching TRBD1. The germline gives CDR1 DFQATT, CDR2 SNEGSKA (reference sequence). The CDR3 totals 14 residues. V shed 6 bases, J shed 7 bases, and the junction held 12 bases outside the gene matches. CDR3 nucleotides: TGCAGTGCCAGCGACAGGGGGCGCTTGGTGGAGCAGTACTTC. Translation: CSASDRGRLVEQYF.

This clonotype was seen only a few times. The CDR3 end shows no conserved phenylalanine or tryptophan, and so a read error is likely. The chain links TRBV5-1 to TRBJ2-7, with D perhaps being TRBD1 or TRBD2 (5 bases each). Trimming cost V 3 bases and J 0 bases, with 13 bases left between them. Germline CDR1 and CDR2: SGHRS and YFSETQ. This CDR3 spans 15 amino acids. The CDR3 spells CASSSGRTSSYEQYL. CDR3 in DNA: TGCGCCAGCAGCTCGGGACGGACGAGCTCCTACGAGCAGTACTTA.

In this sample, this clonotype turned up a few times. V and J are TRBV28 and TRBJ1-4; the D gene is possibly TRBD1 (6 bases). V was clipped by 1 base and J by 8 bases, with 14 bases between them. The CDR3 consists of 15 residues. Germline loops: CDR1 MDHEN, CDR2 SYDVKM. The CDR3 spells CASSLLTGGTEKLFF. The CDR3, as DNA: TGTGCCAGCAGTTTATTGACAGGCGGAACGGAAAAACTGTTTTTT.

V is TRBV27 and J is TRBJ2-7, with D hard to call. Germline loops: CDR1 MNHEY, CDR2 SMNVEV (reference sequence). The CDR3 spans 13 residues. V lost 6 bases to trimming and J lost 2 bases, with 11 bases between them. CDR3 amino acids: CASRDTLTYEQYF. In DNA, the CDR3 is TGTGCCAGCAGAGACACCCTAACCTACGAGCAGTACTTC.

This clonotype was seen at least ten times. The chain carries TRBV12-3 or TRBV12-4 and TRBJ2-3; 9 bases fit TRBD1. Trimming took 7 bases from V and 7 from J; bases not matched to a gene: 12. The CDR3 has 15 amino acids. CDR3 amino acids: CASTPSGTGTYTQYF. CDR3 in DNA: TGTGCCAGCACCCCCTCCGGGACAGGGACCTATACGCAGTATTTT.

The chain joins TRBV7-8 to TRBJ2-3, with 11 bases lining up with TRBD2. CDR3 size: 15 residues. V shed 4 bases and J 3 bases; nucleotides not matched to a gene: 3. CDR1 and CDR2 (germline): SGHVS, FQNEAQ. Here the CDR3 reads CASSSGLADTDTQYF. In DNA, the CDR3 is TGTGCCAGCAGCTCGGGACTAGCGGATACAGATACGCAGTATTTT.

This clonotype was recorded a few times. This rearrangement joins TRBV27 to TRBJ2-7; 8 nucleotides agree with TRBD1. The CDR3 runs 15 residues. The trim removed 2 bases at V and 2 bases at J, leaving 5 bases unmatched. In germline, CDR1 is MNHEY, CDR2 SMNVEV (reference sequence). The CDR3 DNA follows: TGTGCCAGCAGTTTAGAGGGACAGGAAGCCTACGAGCAGTACTTC. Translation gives CASSLEGQEAYEQYF.

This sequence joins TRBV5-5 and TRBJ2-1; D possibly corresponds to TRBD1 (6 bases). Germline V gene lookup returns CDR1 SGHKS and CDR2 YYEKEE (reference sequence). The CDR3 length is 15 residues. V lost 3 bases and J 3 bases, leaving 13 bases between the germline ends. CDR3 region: CASSSGQTIYNEQFF. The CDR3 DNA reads TGTGCCAGCAGCTCCGGACAGACGATCTACAATGAGCAGTTCTTC.

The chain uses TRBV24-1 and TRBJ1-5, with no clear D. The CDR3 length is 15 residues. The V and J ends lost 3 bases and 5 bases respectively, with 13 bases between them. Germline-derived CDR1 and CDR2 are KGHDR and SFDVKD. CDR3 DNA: TGTGCCACCAGTGATCCGTCCCGCACCCATCAGCCCCAGCATTTT. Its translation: CATSDPSRTHQPQHF.

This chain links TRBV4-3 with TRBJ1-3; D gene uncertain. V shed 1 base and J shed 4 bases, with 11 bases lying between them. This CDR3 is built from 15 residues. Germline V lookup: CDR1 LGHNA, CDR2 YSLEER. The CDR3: CASSQATDLGNTIYF. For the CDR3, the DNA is TGCGCCAGCAGCCAAGCTACGGACCTAGGAAACACCATATATTTT.

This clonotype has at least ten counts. The CDR3 bases are TGTGCCAGCAAAGGGGGGGGGAACACTGAAGCTTTCTTT. Translated, it gives CASKGGGNTEAFF. The chain combines TRBV7-2 with TRBJ1-1; TRBD1 is a possible D gene (6 bases). The CDR3 totals 13 residues. Germline CDR1 reads SGHTA; CDR2 reads FQGNSA. The germline V and J ends were trimmed by 7 bases and 1 base, with 10 bases remaining between them.

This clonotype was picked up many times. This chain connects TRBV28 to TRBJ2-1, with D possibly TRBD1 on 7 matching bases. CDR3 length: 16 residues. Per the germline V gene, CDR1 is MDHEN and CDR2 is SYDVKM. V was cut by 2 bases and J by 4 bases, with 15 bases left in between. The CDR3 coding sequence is TGTGCCAGCAGTTTAGATAGGAGGGGGCTATACAATGAGCAGTTCTTC. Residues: CASSLDRRGLYNEQFF.

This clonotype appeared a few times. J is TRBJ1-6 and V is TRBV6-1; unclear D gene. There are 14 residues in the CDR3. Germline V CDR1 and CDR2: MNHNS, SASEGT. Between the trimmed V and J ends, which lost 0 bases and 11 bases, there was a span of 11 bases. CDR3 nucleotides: TGTGCCAGCAGTGAAGCGGTCCCTCGGGCACCCCTCCACTTT. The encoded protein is CASSEAVPRAPLHF.

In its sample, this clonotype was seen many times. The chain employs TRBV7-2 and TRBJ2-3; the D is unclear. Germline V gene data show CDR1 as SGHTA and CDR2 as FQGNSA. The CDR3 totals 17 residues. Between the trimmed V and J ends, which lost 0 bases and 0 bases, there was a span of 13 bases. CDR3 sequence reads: CASSLARSQTSTDTQYF. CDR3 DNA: TGTGCCAGCAGCTTAGCGCGGTCCCAAACTAGCACAGATACGCAGTATTTT.

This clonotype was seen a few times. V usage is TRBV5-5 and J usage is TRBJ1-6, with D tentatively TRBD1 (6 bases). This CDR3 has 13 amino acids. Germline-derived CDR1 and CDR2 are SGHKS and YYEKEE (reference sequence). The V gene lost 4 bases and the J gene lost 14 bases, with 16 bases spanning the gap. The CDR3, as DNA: TGTGCCAGCAGCACGTCGGACAGCTTCTCCCTCCACTTT. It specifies CASSTSDSFSLHF.

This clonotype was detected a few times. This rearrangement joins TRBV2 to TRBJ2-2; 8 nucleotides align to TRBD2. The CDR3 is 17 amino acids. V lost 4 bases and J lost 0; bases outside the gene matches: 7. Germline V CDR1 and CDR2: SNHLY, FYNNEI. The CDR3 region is CASSGASGPANTGELFF. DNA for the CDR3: TGTGCCAGCAGTGGCGCTAGCGGGCCCGCGAACACCGGGGAGCTGTTTTTT.

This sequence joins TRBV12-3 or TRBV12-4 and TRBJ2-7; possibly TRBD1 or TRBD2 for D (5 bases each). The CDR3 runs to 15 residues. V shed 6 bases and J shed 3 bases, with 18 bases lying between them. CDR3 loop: CASSNAGTAVYEQYF. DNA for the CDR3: TGTGCCAGCAGCAACGCCGGGACGGCAGTCTACGAGCAGTACTTC.

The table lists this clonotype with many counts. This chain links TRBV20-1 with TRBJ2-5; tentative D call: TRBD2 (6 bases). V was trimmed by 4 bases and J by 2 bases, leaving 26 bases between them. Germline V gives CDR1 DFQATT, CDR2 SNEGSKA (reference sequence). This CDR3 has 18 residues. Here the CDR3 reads CSAILWDGLSGPQETQYF. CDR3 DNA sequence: TGCAGTGCTATCCTCTGGGATGGTCTAAGCGGGCCGCAAGAGACCCAGTACTTC.

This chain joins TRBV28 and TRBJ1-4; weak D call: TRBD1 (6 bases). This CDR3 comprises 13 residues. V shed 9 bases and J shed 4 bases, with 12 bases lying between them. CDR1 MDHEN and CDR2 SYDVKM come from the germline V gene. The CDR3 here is CASRDRNNEKLFF. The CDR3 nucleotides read TGTGCCAGTCGTGACAGGAATAATGAAAAACTGTTTTTT.

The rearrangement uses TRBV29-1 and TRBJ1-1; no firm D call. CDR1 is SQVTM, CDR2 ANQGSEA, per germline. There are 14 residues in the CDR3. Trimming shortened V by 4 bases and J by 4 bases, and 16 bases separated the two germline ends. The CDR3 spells CSVVLWEASTEAFF. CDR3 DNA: TGCAGCGTTGTTTTATGGGAAGCCAGCACTGAAGCTTTCTTT.

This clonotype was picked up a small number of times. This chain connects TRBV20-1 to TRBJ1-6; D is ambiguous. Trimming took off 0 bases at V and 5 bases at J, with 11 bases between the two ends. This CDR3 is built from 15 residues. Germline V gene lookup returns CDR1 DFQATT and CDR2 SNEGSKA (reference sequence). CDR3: CSARDGERNNSPLHF. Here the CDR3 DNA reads TGCAGTGCTAGAGACGGGGAGCGCAATAATTCACCCCTCCACTTT.

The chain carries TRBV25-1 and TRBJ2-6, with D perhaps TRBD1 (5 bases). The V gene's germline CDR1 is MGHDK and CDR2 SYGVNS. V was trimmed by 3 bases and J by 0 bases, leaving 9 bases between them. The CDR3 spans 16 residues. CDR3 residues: CASSEYRTSGANVLTF. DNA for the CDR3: TGTGCCAGCAGTGAGTACAGGACCTCTGGGGCCAACGTCCTGACTTTC.

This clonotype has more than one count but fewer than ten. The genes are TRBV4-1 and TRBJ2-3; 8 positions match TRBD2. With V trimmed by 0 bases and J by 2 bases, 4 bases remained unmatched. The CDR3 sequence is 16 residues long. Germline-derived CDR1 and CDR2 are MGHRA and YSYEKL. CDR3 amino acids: CASSQDPGGTTDTQYF. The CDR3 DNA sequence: TGCGCCAGCAGCCAAGACCCGGGAGGGACCACAGATACGCAGTATTTT.

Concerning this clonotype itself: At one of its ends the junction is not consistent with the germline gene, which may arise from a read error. The CDR3 sequence is CASSLAAGKHEQYF. The CDR3 DNA sequence: TGTGCCAGCAGTTTAGCAGCGGGAAAACACGAGCAGTACTTC. The V call is TRBV7-2, the J call TRBJ2-7; 7 bases agree with TRBD2. The length of the CDR3 is 14 residues. The germline gives CDR1 SGHTA, CDR2 FQGNSA.

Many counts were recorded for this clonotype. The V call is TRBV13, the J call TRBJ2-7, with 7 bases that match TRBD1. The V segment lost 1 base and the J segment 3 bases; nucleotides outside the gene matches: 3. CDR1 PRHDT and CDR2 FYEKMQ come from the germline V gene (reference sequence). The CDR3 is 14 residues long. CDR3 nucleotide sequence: TGTGCCAGCAGCTTAGAAGGGGACAGCTACGAGCAGTACTTC. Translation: CASSLEGDSYEQYF.

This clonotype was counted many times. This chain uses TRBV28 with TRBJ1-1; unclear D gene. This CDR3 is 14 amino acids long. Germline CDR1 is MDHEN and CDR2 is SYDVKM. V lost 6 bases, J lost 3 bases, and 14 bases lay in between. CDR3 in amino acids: CASRVSGLDTEAFF. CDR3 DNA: TGTGCCAGCAGGGTCTCGGGCTTAGACACTGAAGCTTTCTTT.

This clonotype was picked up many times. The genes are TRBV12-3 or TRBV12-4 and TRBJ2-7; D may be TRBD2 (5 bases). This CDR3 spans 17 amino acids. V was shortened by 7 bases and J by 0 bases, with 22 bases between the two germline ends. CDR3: CASTKEVTAGISYEQYF. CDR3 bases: TGTGCCAGCACCAAAGAGGTGACCGCCGGGATCTCCTACGAGCAGTACTTC.

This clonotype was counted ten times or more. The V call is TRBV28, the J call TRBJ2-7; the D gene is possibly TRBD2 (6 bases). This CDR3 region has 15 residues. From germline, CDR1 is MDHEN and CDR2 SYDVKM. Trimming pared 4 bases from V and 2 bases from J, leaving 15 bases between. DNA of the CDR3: TGTGCCAGCAGTTCTAAGCGGGTCACGACCTACGAGCAGTACTTC. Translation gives CASSSKRVTTYEQYF.

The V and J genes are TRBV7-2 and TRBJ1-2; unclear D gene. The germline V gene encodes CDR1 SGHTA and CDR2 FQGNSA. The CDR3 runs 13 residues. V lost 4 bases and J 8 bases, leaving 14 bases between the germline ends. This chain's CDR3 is CASSSVALGGYTF. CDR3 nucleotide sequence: TGTGCCAGCAGCTCGGTCGCTTTGGGAGGCTACACCTTC.

The CDR3, as DNA: TGTGCCAGCAGCCACCAGAGAAAGCAGTACTTC. Amino acids: CASSHQRKQYF. The V gene is TRBV6-1, the J gene TRBJ2-7; no clear D gene. The CDR3 extends over 11 amino acids. Trimming removed 6 bases from V and 8 bases from J, with 11 bases in between. Germline V gene sequence: CDR1 MNHNS, CDR2 SASEGT.

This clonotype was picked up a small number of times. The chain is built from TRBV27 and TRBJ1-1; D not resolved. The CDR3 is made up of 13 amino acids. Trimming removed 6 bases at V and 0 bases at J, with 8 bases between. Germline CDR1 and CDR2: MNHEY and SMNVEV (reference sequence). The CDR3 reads CASSPYLNTEAFF. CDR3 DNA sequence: TGTGCCAGCAGCCCTTATTTGAACACTGAAGCTTTCTTT.